The 5 T cell receptor beta chains presented below share a single source sample, sequenced in a study of blood T cell repertoires in COVID-19. Profiled with immunoSEQ multiplex PCR; TCRdb holds only in-frame clones, not every one. The profile covers 250,000 to 300,000 clones, with around 84% appearing a single time and 4.5% to 6% taken by the ten largest. The specimen sequenced was PBMCs or T cells enriched from blood (not recorded which). The receptors originated from a man aged 40-49 years who had been exposed to COVID-19.

As to this clone: At the DNA level, this CDR3 is encoded by other sequences in the same sample as well. This sequence joins TRBV12-3 or TRBV12-4 and TRBJ1-2; TRBD1 matches at 8 bases. V lost 4 bases and J lost 5; bases outside the gene matches: 3. The CDR3 covers 13 residues. Here the CDR3 reads CASSSTGGYGYTF. CDR3 bases: TGTGCCAGCAGTTCAACAGGGGGTTATGGCTACACCTTC.

The chain has TRBV21-1 and TRBJ1-6; the table calls TRBD1, which could not be checked here. TRBV21-1 constitutes a pseudogene. The CDR3 covers 13 residues. The CDR3, as DNA: TGTGCCAGCAGCATCAGGGGAATCAGACCCCTCCACTTT. It translates to CASSIRGIRPLHF.

The chain recombines TRBV30 with TRBJ1-1; D is unclear. The germline V gene encodes CDR1 GTSNPN and CDR2 SVGIG (reference sequence). V gave up 7 bases and J gave up 2 bases, with 8 bases separating them. The CDR3 runs 11 residues. The CDR3 nucleotides are TGTGCCTTAAACCTAAACACTGAAGCTTTCTTT. The encoded protein is CALNLNTEAFF.

This chain connects TRBV18 to TRBJ2-4; maybe TRBD1 (5 bases). There are 14 residues in the CDR3. The V end was cut by 8 bases, the J end by 0 bases, with 11 bases between. Germline-derived CDR1 and CDR2 are KGHSH and LQKENI. The CDR3 sequence: CASRLGVAKNIQYF. As DNA, the CDR3 is TGTGCCAGCCGCCTAGGGGTAGCCAAAAACATTCAGTACTTC. The full variable domain, its missing parts supplied by reference TRBV18 and TRBJ2-4, is NAGVMQNPRHLVRRRGQEARLRCSPMKGHSHVYWYRQLPEEGLKFMVYLQKENIIDESGMPKERFSAEFPKEGPSILRIQQVVRGDSAAYFCASRLGVAKNIQYFGAGTRLSVL.

The chain links TRBV7-6 to TRBJ2-1; TRBD1 is a possible D gene (5 bases). Trimming stripped 5 bases from V and 9 bases from J, with 17 bases between. Germline V gene sequence: CDR1 SGHVS, CDR2 FNYEAQ. The CDR3 loop spans 14 amino acids. CDR3 sequence (DNA): TGTGCCAGCAGCCCCTTGGGGTGGGGCGGTGAGCAGTTCTTC. It specifies CASSPLGWGGEQFF.